Reported below is one T cell receptor beta chain. These data come from a study of blood T cell repertoires in COVID-19. Overall study: Specimens from acute and convalescent COVID-19 originated in the United States, Italy and Spain.

Between the trimmed V and J ends, which lost 5 bases and 0 bases, there was a span of 7 bases. This CDR3 comprises 13 residues. Original handling: Estimated nucleated cell counts came from reference gene primer amplification. Clones were sequenced by immunoSEQ multiplex PCR, and TCRdb holds only the in-frame ones, with some missing. V and J calls and clone size are those listed in that table; D and trimming were worked out from the DNA. The sample consists of more than 35,000 clones, approximately 85% of them appearing once. This chain connects TRBV12-3 or TRBV12-4 to TRBJ1-1, with D perhaps TRBD1 (6 bases). Material: peripheral blood. This clonotype originated in a man aged 65-85 years with acute or convalescent COVID-19. CDR3 loop: CASSGQMNTEAFF. The CDR3 DNA reads TGTGCCAGCAGTGGACAGATGAACACTGAAGCTTTCTTT.